This T cell receptor beta chain was identified during a study of cytotoxic CD8 clonotypes in ibrutinib-treated CLL. Looking at the study overall: Patient counts were around 10 relapsed/refractory, some 16 treatment-naive and roughly 18 IGHV unmutated. Per sample, productive templates averaged nearly 260,000 and productive rearrangements averaged 94,082. Findings and limits, study-wide: For progressing versus sustained-remission patients, sampling times were not the same. Clonotypes that were public were uncommon, and they contracted or stayed stable on treatment.

Only in-frame clones appear in the TCRdb table, and some are missing; sequencing was by immunoSEQ multiplex PCR. The table includes approximately 210,000 clones, around 72% detected once. Worth noting for this clone: No antigen is known for it.

The sample here was PBMCs, taken after 24 months of ibrutinib treatment. This sequence was found in a human donor with chronic lymphocytic leukemia.

CDR3 sequence: CASTAERQGTTEAFF. The CDR3 DNA sequence: TGTGCCAGCACCGCCGAGCGACAGGGGACCACTGAAGCTTTCTTT. The chain uses TRBV9 and TRBJ1-1; TRBD1 matches 8 bases. Germline CDR1 reads SGDLS; CDR2 reads YYNGEE. J gave up 4 bases and V 6 bases, and 11 bases lay outside the gene matches. This CDR3 comprises 15 residues.